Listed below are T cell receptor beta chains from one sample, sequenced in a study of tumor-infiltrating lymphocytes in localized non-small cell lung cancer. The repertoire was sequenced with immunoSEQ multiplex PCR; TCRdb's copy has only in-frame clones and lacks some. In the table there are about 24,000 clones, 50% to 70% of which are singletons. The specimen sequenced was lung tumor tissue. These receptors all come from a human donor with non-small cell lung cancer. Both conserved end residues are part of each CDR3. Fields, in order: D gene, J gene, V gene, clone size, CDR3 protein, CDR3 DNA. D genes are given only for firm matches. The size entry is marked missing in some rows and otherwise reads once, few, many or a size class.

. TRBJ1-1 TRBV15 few CATSRERVAFF TGTGCCACCAGCAGAGAGAGGGTGGCTTTCTTT
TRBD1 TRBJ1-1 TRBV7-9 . CASSHLGGRGRRDTEAFF TGTGCCAGCAGCCACCTCGGCGGCAGGGGGCGCAGGGACACTGAAGCTTTCTTT
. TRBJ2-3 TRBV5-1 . CASSPWTDSTDTQYF TGCGCCAGCAGCCCGTGGACAGATAGCACAGATACGCAGTATTTT
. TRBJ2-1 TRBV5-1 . CASSLDGDTYNEQFF TGCGCCAGCAGCTTGGATGGGGACACCTACAATGAGCAGTTCTTC
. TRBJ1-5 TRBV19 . CASSTQDGVRPQHF TGTGCCAGTAGTACCCAGGACGGGGTTCGGCCCCAGCATTTT
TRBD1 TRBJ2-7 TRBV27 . CASSPIFRGPFYEQYF TGTGCCAGCAGTCCTATCTTCAGGGGGCCTTTCTACGAGCAGTACTTC
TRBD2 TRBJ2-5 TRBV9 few CASSVAVSSGSRQETQYF TGTGCCAGCAGCGTAGCTGTTAGTAGCGGGAGTAGGCAAGAGACCCAGTACTTC
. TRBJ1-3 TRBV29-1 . CSVETGGNGNTIYF TGCAGCGTTGAAACTGGCGGCAATGGAAACACCATATATTTT
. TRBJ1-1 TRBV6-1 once CASSEFPSLDTEAFF TGTGCCAGCAGTGAGTTTCCCTCCTTGGACACTGAAGCTTTCTTT
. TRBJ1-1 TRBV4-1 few CASSQDEGGSTEAFF TGCGCCAGCAGCCAAGACGAAGGGGGGAGCACTGAAGCTTTCTTT
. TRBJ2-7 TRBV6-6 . CASSQGTRAYEQYF TGTGCCAGCAGTCAAGGGACACGGGCCTACGAGCAGTACTTC
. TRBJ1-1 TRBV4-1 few CASSRTGSPDTEAFF TGCGCCAGCAGCCGGACGGGGAGTCCGGACACTGAAGCTTTCTTT
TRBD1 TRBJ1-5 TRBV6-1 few CASRSRGHQPQHF TGTGCCAGCAGGTCCAGGGGGCATCAGCCCCAGCATTTT
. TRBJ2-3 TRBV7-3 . CASSLGAGDTQYF TGTGCCAGCAGCTTGGGAGCAGGAGATACGCAGTATTTT
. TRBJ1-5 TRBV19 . CASSITGSQQPQHF TGTGCCAGTAGTATAACGGGGAGTCAACAGCCCCAGCATTTT
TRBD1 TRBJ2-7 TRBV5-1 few CASSPGQVYEQYF TGCGCCAGCAGCCCTGGACAGGTTTACGAGCAGTACTTC
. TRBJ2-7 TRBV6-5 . CASSPNSVTYEQYF TGTGCCAGCAGTCCAAATAGCGTAACCTACGAGCAGTACTTC
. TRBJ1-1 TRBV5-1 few CASSLDRNTEAFF TGCGCCAGCAGCCTGGACAGAAACACTGAAGCTTTCTTT
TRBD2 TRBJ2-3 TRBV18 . CASSPPGLAGGTDTQYF TGTGCCAGCTCACCACCGGGACTAGCGGGAGGTACAGATACGCAGTATTTT
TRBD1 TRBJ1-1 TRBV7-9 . CASSLRQGAEAFF TGTGCCAGCAGCTTGAGACAGGGGGCGGAAGCTTTCTTT
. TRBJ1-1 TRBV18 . CASSPSLGTNTEAFF TGTGCCAGCTCACCAAGCTTGGGAACGAACACTGAAGCTTTCTTT
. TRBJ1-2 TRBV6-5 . CASSLNRDTDSTF TGTGCCAGCAGTTTAAACCGGGACACCGATTCCACCTTC
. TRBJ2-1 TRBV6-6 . CASSPGSSLNEQFF TGTGCCAGCAGTCCCGGGAGTAGCCTCAATGAGCAGTTCTTC
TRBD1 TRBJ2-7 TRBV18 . CASSPLGQGTNEQYF TGTGCCAGCTCACCCCTAGGACAGGGTACCAACGAGCAGTACTTC
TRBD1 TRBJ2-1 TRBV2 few CASRPDRGFYNEQFF TGTGCCAGCAGGCCGGACAGGGGCTTCTACAATGAGCAGTTCTTC
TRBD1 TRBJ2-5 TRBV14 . CASKDRVGETQYF TGTGCCAGCAAAGACAGGGTCGGGGAGACCCAGTACTTC
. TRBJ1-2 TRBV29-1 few CSVESRGGNRYTF TGCAGCGTTGAGTCTCGTGGGGGGAATCGCTACACCTTC
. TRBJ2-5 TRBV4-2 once CASSQVGSLAETQYF TGTGCCAGCAGCCAAGTAGGGTCCCTCGCCGAGACCCAGTACTTC
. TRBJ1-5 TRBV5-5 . CASSLRTGNQPQHF TGTGCCAGCAGCTTGCGTACGGGGAATCAGCCCCAGCATTTT
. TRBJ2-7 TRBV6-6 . CASSLNRDEQYF TGTGCCAGCAGCCTTAACAGGGACGAGCAGTACTTC
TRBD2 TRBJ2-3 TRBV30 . CAWDSGGGTDTQYF TGTGCCTGGGATTCGGGAGGGGGCACAGATACGCAGTATTTT
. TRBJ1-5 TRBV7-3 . CASSLAGGDQPQHF TGTGCCAGCAGCTTGGCCGGGGGGGATCAGCCCCAGCATTTT
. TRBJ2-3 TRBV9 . CASSTEGDETDTQYF TGTGCCAGCAGCACAGAGGGGGACGAGACGGATACGCAGTATTTT
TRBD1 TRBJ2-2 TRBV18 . CASSPWTGETGELFF TGTGCCAGCTCCCCCTGGACAGGGGAGACCGGGGAGCTGTTTTTT
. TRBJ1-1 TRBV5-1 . CASSLEDPSGPNTEAFF TGCGCCAGCAGCTTGGAGGACCCCTCGGGGCCGAACACTGAAGCTTTCTTT